The 31 T cell receptor beta chains in this list originate from one sample, sequenced in a study of neoadjuvant anti-PD-1 for oral cavity cancer. Here immunoSEQ multiplex PCR was the method, and the copy in TCRdb shows in-frame clones only, minus some. The sample consists of 11,000 to 15,000 clones, 50% to 65% of them appearing once. This specimen was PBMCs, taken before nivolumab (anti-PD-1) treatment. The receptors stem from a person between 40 and 85 years old with oral cavity squamous cell carcinoma.

The J gene is TRBJ2-7, the V gene TRBV5-6; a possible D gene is TRBD2 (6 bases). CDR3 size: 16 residues. Trimming took off 4 bases at V and 3 bases at J, with 20 bases between the two ends. Germline-derived CDR1 and CDR2 are SGHDT and YYEEEE. For the CDR3, the DNA is TGTGCCAGCAGCGCGTATACTAGCAAGGTTCGCTACGAGCAGTACTTC. It translates to CASSAYTSKVRYEQYF. The full variable domain, completed using reference TRBV5-6 and TRBJ2-7, is DAGVTQSPTHLIKTRGQQVTLRCSPKSGHDTVSWYQQALGQGPQFIFQYYEEEERQRGNFPDRFSGHQFPNYSSELNVNALLLGDSALYLCASSAYTSKVRYEQYFGPGTRLTVT.

This clone appeared a single time. The J gene is TRBJ1-4, the V gene TRBV28; 8 positions match TRBD1. The CDR3 sequence is 14 residues long. CDR1 MDHEN and CDR2 SYDVKM come from the germline V gene. V was clipped by 3 bases and J by 10 bases; unmatched bases: 7. The CDR3 DNA follows: TGTGCCAGCAGTTTTTCGGACAGGGTGGGAAAACTGTTTTTT. This codes for CASSFSDRVGKLFF. Complete variable domain (other parts from reference TRBV28 and TRBJ1-4): DVKVTQSSRYLVKRTGEKVFLECVQDMDHENMFWYRQDPGLGLRLIYFSYDVKMKEKGDIPEGYSVSREKKERFSLILESASTNQTSMYLCASSFSDRVGKLFFGSGTQLSVL.

The chain has TRBV25-1 and TRBJ1-4; D gene ambiguous. In germline, CDR1 is MGHDK, CDR2 SYGVNS. V was clipped by 2 bases and J by 7 bases, with 14 bases between them. The CDR3 loop spans 15 amino acids. CDR3 sequence reads: CASSEVGGASEKLFF. CDR3 sequence (DNA): TGTGCCAGCAGTGAAGTGGGAGGAGCTTCTGAAAAACTGTTTTTT.

The gene calls are TRBV6-1 and TRBJ1-5, with 11 bases lining up with TRBD1. The CDR3 length is 15 residues. Germline V lookup: CDR1 MNHNS, CDR2 SASEGT. The J segment lost 6 bases and the V segment lost 2 bases, leaving 3 bases of the junction unmatched. The CDR3 coding sequence is TGTGCCAGCAGTGAAAGGGACAGGGGGATTCAGCCCCAGCATTTT. This encodes CASSERDRGIQPQHF.

This chain joins TRBV5-1 and TRBJ1-1, with 8 bases lining up with TRBD1. This CDR3 spans 16 amino acids. V was clipped by 2 bases and J by 1 base; unmatched bases: 7. Germline-derived CDR1 and CDR2 are SGHRS and YFSETQ. The CDR3, as DNA: TGCGCCAGCAGCTTTGAAACCGGGACAGGGAACACTGAAGCTTTCTTT. Its translation is CASSFETGTGNTEAFF.

The V call is TRBV7-9, the J call TRBJ2-1; TRBD2 agrees at 14 bases. V trimming: 4 bases; J trimming: 8 bases; junction bases outside the gene matches: 7. The CDR3 runs 16 residues. Per germline, CDR1 SEHNR and CDR2 FQNEAQ (reference sequence). Written as DNA, the CDR3 is TGTGCCAGCAGCTCCACCGGGACTAGCGGGAGTTATGAGCAGTTCTTC. This sequence encodes CASSSTGTSGSYEQFF.

The chain has TRBV6-6 and TRBJ2-5, with D unresolved. Trimming left V 2 bases short and J 5 bases short, with 15 bases between. CDR1 is MNHNY, CDR2 SVGAGI, per germline (reference sequence). The CDR3 contains 15 residues. The CDR3 DNA is TGTGCCAGCAGTTACAATACGGCAGTGAGTGAGACCCAGTACTTC. This sequence encodes CASSYNTAVSETQYF.

The chain joins TRBV2 to TRBJ2-5; D is unresolved. V was trimmed by 6 bases and J by 0 bases, leaving 23 bases between them. Per the germline V gene, CDR1 is SNHLY and CDR2 is FYNNEI. This CDR3 spans 18 amino acids. This CDR3 reads CASRAPWTADTYQETQYF. CDR3 nucleotide sequence: TGTGCCAGCAGGGCCCCGTGGACGGCCGACACGTACCAAGAGACCCAGTACTTC.

This clone was counted a few times. The CDR3 loop reads CASSPGTGDGEQYF. As DNA, the CDR3 is TGTGCCAGCTCACCAGGGACAGGGGACGGTGAGCAGTACTTC. J is TRBJ2-7 and V is TRBV18; TRBD1 matches 10 bases. The CDR3 length is 14 residues. Germline trimming cut 2 bases from V and 7 bases from J; bases unmatched to any gene: 5. Germline loops: CDR1 KGHSH, CDR2 LQKENI.

V and J are TRBV5-1 and TRBJ2-1; TRBD2 agrees at 9 bases. This CDR3 has 15 amino acids. CDR1 SGHRS and CDR2 YFSETQ come from the germline V gene. Trimming at V came to 2 bases and at J to 6 bases, leaving 6 bases not matched to a gene. This CDR3 reads CASSFNSGGGNEQFF. The CDR3 coding sequence is TGCGCCAGCAGCTTTAATAGCGGGGGAGGCAATGAGCAGTTCTTC.

This clone was found a few times. This sequence joins TRBV6-6 and TRBJ1-1; TRBD1 matches 9 bases. Trimming cost V 6 bases and J 1 base; bases outside gene matches: 6. Germline V lookup: CDR1 MNHNY, CDR2 SVGAGI (reference sequence). CDR3 length: 15 residues. The CDR3 DNA is TGTGCCAGCAGGCAGGACAGGGGAGGGAACACTGAAGCTTTCTTT. It codes for CASRQDRGGNTEAFF.

This clone came up once. The rearrangement joins TRBV7-8 to TRBJ1-3, with no clear D. CDR1 is SGHVS, CDR2 FQNEAQ, per germline. The V gene lost 5 bases and the J gene lost 4 bases, with 9 bases spanning the gap. The CDR3 loop spans 13 amino acids. In DNA form, the CDR3 reads TGTGCCAGCAGCCCGAGGGTGGGAAACACCATATATTTT. Protein: CASSPRVGNTIYF.

V is TRBV6-6 and J is TRBJ1-1, with D possibly matching TRBD1 (5 bases). The germline CDR1 and CDR2 sequences are MNHNY and SVGAGI (reference sequence). This CDR3 is 16 amino acids long. V shed 7 bases and J shed 7 bases, with 25 bases lying between them. CDR3 region: CASIKRQRQAQIEAFF. The CDR3 region has the DNA TGTGCCAGCATTAAGAGACAGAGACAAGCACAAATTGAAGCTTTCTTT.

As DNA, the CDR3 is TGTGCCAGCAGCGAGGAGGGACTAGCGGGGGCAGGGACCCAGTACTTC. Translating it yields CASSEEGLAGAGTQYF. V usage is TRBV7-9 and J usage is TRBJ2-5; 14 nucleotides match TRBD2. Germline CDR1 is SEHNR and CDR2 is FQNEAQ (reference sequence). The CDR3 has 16 amino acids. Trimming cost V 5 bases and J 7 bases; bases outside gene matches: 9.

This chain connects TRBV11-2 to TRBJ2-1; 7 nucleotides match TRBD2. The CDR3 is made up of 16 amino acids. V was clipped by 5 bases and J by 7 bases; unmatched bases: 14. Germline V gene sequence: CDR1 SGHAT, CDR2 FQNNGV. The CDR3 loop is CASSPHGGSPLNEQFF. As DNA, the CDR3 is TGTGCCAGCAGCCCTCACGGGGGGTCACCACTTAATGAGCAGTTCTTC.

The chain employs TRBV7-8 and TRBJ1-2; D is ambiguous. CDR3 length equals 13 residues. With 5 bases removed from V and 0 bases from J, the gap between germline ends came to 7 bases. Germline values: CDR1 SGHVS, CDR2 FQNEAQ. The CDR3 DNA is TGTGCCAGCAGCCCCTCAGCTAACTATGGCTACACCTTC. The encoded protein is CASSPSANYGYTF.

The chain is built from TRBV7-9 and TRBJ1-5; 7 bases match TRBD1. This CDR3 spans 16 amino acids. Germline CDR1 and CDR2: SEHNR and FQNEAQ (reference sequence). Trimming cost V 3 bases and J 1 base; bases outside gene matches: 6. CDR3 protein: CASSFYTGASNQPQHF. The CDR3 DNA is TGTGCCAGCAGCTTTTACACAGGGGCCAGCAATCAGCCCCAGCATTTT.

CDR3 protein: CASSLGLRRGTDTQYF. The CDR3, as DNA: TGTGCCAGCAGCTTGGGCTTGCGGAGGGGCACAGATACGCAGTATTTT. The rearrangement links TRBV7-6 to TRBJ2-3; TRBD2 is a possible D gene (6 bases). The germline V gene has CDR1 SGHVS and CDR2 FNYEAQ. CDR3 length equals 16 residues. V dropped 3 bases and J dropped 1 base, with 14 bases sitting between them.

This chain links TRBV12-5 with TRBJ2-5; TRBD1 might be the D (7 bases). Germline V gene sequence: CDR1 LGHNT, CDR2 FRNRAP. V lost 7 bases, J lost 1 base, and 19 bases lay in between. The CDR3 is 16 amino acids. The CDR3 sequence: CASATGAVGGQETQYF. The CDR3 bases are TGTGCTAGTGCCACAGGGGCCGTGGGAGGCCAAGAGACCCAGTACTTC.

The V gene is TRBV6-1, the J gene TRBJ2-4; 12 bases agree with TRBD1. Germline V CDR1 and CDR2: MNHNS, SASEGT. CDR3 length equals 16 residues. J was trimmed by 7 bases and V by 4 bases; bases with no gene match: 8. For the CDR3, the DNA is TGTGCCAGCAGTGGCCCGGGACAGGGGGCGTGGAACATTCAGTACTTC. Its translation is CASSGPGQGAWNIQYF.

The chain joins TRBV11-2 to TRBJ1-1; D remains unclear. V was cut by 6 bases and J by 3 bases, with 11 bases left in between. This CDR3 is 13 amino acids long. CDR1 and CDR2 from the germline V gene are SGHAT and FQNNGV. The CDR3 protein is CASRDLEYTEAFF. The CDR3 nucleotides read TGTGCCAGCAGAGACCTGGAGTACACTGAAGCTTTCTTT.

The CDR3 DNA reads TGCGCCAGCGCCCATTCGGGGGTTGGAGAGACCCAGTACTTC. Encoded protein: CASAHSGVGETQYF. This chain links TRBV5-1 with TRBJ2-5; a weak D match, TRBD2 (6 bases). Trimming took off 7 bases at V and 4 bases at J, with 17 bases between the two ends. Germline V CDR1 and CDR2: SGHRS, YFSETQ. The CDR3 length is 14 residues.

The chain recombines TRBV12-5 with TRBJ1-1; D not certain. The germline gives CDR1 LGHNT, CDR2 FRNRAP. The CDR3 totals 15 residues. V was shortened by 0 bases and J by 3 bases, with 11 bases between the two germline ends. Here the CDR3 DNA reads TGTGCTAGTGGTTTGGTATTAGGCGGGTACACTGAAGCTTTCTTT. This encodes CASGLVLGGYTEAFF.

The gene calls are TRBV14 and TRBJ2-7; tentative D call: TRBD1 (6 bases). The length of the CDR3 is 13 residues. V dropped 4 bases and J dropped 6 bases, with 13 bases sitting between them. Germline CDR1 is SGHDN and CDR2 is FVKESK. As DNA, the CDR3 is TGTGCCAGCAGCCCACGGACAGTGGGCGAGCAGTACTTC. It translates to CASSPRTVGEQYF.

This chain links TRBV5-1 with TRBJ2-5; D may be TRBD1 or TRBD2 (5 bases each). The length of the CDR3 is 16 residues. Germline V gene data show CDR1 as SGHRS and CDR2 as YFSETQ. V dropped 4 bases and J dropped 1 base, with 17 bases sitting between them. In DNA, the CDR3 is TGCGCCAGCAGCCCGGCCCGGGACCCCGGCCAAGAGACCCAGTACTTC. Its protein product is CASSPARDPGQETQYF.

The V call is TRBV11-1, the J call TRBJ1-1; 7 bases align to TRBD1. The germline CDR1 and CDR2 sequences are SGHAT and FQDESV (reference sequence). J gave up 4 bases and V 3 bases, and 5 bases lay outside the gene matches. CDR3 length: 14 amino acids. DNA for the CDR3: TGTGCCAGCAGCTTTGGGACAGTGACCACTGAAGCTTTCTTT. Translating gives CASSFGTVTTEAFF.

The J gene is TRBJ1-1, the V gene TRBV7-8, with TRBD1 as a possible D gene (5 bases). In germline, CDR1 is SGHVS, CDR2 FQNEAQ. This CDR3 has 15 residues. The ends were cut back, 2 bases at V and 0 bases at J, with 10 bases in the middle. The CDR3 reads CASSLWGFMNTEAFF. The CDR3 DNA sequence: TGTGCCAGCAGCTTATGGGGGTTCATGAACACTGAAGCTTTCTTT.

CDR3 loop: CATNRDFNQPQHF. The CDR3 DNA reads as TGTGCCACCAACCGGGATTTCAATCAGCCCCAGCATTTT. The chain uses TRBV15 and TRBJ1-5; no definite D call. Germline lookup yields CDR1 LNHNV and CDR2 YYDKDF (reference sequence). Trimming stripped 7 bases from V and 3 bases from J, with 10 bases between. The CDR3 sequence is 13 residues long.

The chain uses TRBV5-1 and TRBJ1-4; D unresolved. The CDR3 length is 15 residues. From germline, CDR1 is SGHRS and CDR2 YFSETQ. V was pared by 5 bases and J by 4 bases, with 15 bases between. For the CDR3, the DNA is TGCGCCAGCAGGCCCACCGGCTGGGGTAATGAAAAACTGTTTTTT. Translated, it gives CASRPTGWGNEKLFF.

The V gene is TRBV5-1, the J gene TRBJ2-7, with 12 bases that match TRBD2. V dropped 4 bases and J dropped 3; count of bases not matched to a gene: 2. This CDR3 contains 14 residues. Germline V CDR1 and CDR2: SGHRS, YFSETQ. CDR3 loop: CASSQTSGSYEQYF. The CDR3 coding sequence is TGCGCCAGCAGCCAGACTAGCGGGAGCTACGAGCAGTACTTC.

This chain connects TRBV19 to TRBJ2-3; the match to TRBD1 covers 7 bases. The CDR3 has 15 residues. The trim removed 5 bases at V and 6 bases at J, leaving 11 bases unmatched. The germline gives CDR1 LNHDA, CDR2 SQIVND (reference sequence). CDR3 sequence reads: CASSEQGPLADTQYF. The CDR3 nucleotides are TGTGCCAGTAGTGAACAGGGGCCCCTCGCGGATACGCAGTATTTT.